The 20 T cell receptor beta chains below all came from one sample that was sequenced in a study of blood T cell repertoires in COVID-19 (dated by TCRdb to about 2020). To prepare the library, the immunoSEQ multiplex PCR assay was applied. In its TCRdb copy, this immuneACCESS table keeps in-frame sequences only and misses some clones. Where compared with another copy, unresolved V genes explain less than half of these, and the others have no known cause. For this sample there are roughly 62,000 clones; roughly 84% appear just once. The biggest ten clones account for around 9.1% of the sample. The sequenced material came from peripheral blood. The source is a man older than 75 with COVID-19, enrolled during active disease.

The V gene is TRBV18, the J gene TRBJ1-1; TRBD1 aligns across 7 bases. The CDR3 spans 15 residues. The J segment lost 4 bases and the V segment lost 6 bases, leaving 11 bases of the junction unmatched. Germline V lookup: CDR1 KGHSH, CDR2 LQKENI. The CDR3 protein is CASSLRGAGGTEAFF. CDR3 in DNA: TGTGCCAGCTCCCTGCGAGGAGCAGGGGGCACTGAAGCTTTCTTT.

V usage is TRBV7-6 and J usage is TRBJ2-1; tentatively, D is TRBD2 (5 bases). Trimming removed 5 bases at V and 0 bases at J, with 14 bases between. The CDR3 consists of 16 residues. Germline V gene lookup returns CDR1 SGHVS and CDR2 FNYEAQ. CDR3: CASSHGSGSSYNEQFF. The CDR3 DNA is TGTGCCAGCAGCCATGGATCGGGGAGCTCCTACAATGAGCAGTTCTTC.

The CDR3 reads CASSLVGTGGNEQFF. DNA for the CDR3: TGTGCCAGCAGCTTAGTGGGGACAGGGGGCAATGAGCAGTTCTTC. The chain couples TRBV7-9 to TRBJ2-1, with 11 bases fitting TRBD1. CDR3 length equals 15 residues. Germline loops: CDR1 SEHNR, CDR2 FQNEAQ (reference sequence). V gave up 1 base and J gave up 6 bases; unmatched junction bases: 2.

This clone was counted once. The chain is built from TRBV9 and TRBJ1-4; possible D gene TRBD1, 6 bases. Germline CDR1 is SGDLS and CDR2 is YYNGEE. The CDR3 runs to 13 residues. V lost 5 bases, J lost 8 bases, and 13 bases lay in between. CDR3 nucleotide sequence: TGTGCCAGCAGTGAGGTCCAGGGGGAAAAACTGTTTTTT. Translating it yields CASSEVQGEKLFF.

J is TRBJ2-3 and V is TRBV7-3, with D perhaps TRBD2 (6 bases). The V end was cut by 1 base, the J end by 0 bases, with 11 bases between. The CDR3 has 16 residues. The V gene's germline CDR1 is SGHTA and CDR2 FQGTGA. The CDR3 DNA is TGTGCCAGCAGCTTAAATGGGGGGTCTAGCACAGATACGCAGTATTTT. It encodes CASSLNGGSSTDTQYF.

The chain recombines TRBV10-1 with TRBJ2-5, with TRBD2 identical over 7 bases. The CDR3 has 17 residues. Germline lookup yields CDR1 WNHNN and CDR2 SYGVQD (reference sequence). The J segment lost 0 bases and the V segment lost 0 bases, leaving 7 bases of the junction unmatched. The CDR3 bases are TGCGCCAGCAGTGAGTCCCGAGCGGGGCCGTACCAAGAGACCCAGTACTTC. Its translation is CASSESRAGPYQETQYF.

This clone occurred many times. The rearrangement uses TRBV29-1 and TRBJ2-7; the D gene is possibly TRBD2 (6 bases). CDR3 size: 13 residues. V lost 1 base, J lost 2 bases, and 9 bases lay in between. In germline, CDR1 is SQVTM, CDR2 ANQGSEA. CDR3 sequence (DNA): TGCAGCGTTGAAGGCGGGACCACCTACGAGCAGTACTTC. This gives the protein CSVEGGTTYEQYF.

This sequence joins TRBV30 and TRBJ1-1, with unresolved D. The V and J ends lost 4 bases and 0 bases respectively, with 9 bases between them. This CDR3 comprises 13 residues. CDR1 GTSNPN and CDR2 SVGIG come from the germline V gene (reference sequence). The CDR3: CAWKPGMNTEAFF. The CDR3 bases are TGTGCCTGGAAACCAGGAATGAACACTGAAGCTTTCTTT.

J is TRBJ2-1 and V is TRBV4-3; no reliable D call. Germline V gives CDR1 LGHNA, CDR2 YSLEER. This CDR3 comprises 13 residues. V was shortened by 3 bases and J by 8 bases, with 11 bases between the two germline ends. In DNA, the CDR3 is TGCGCCAGCAGCCACGTCAACAGAGATGAGCAGTTCTTC. It is translated as CASSHVNRDEQFF.

In this sample, this clone turned up once. The J gene is TRBJ1-2, the V gene TRBV9; 7 nucleotides agree with TRBD1. The germline gives CDR1 SGDLS, CDR2 YYNGEE. V was clipped by 4 bases and J by 0 bases; unmatched bases: 15. The length of the CDR3 is 18 residues. The CDR3 DNA is TGTGCCAGCAGCCCGGTAGGGGGCAGTCCTCCGACTAACTATGGCTACACCTTC. Protein sequence: CASSPVGGSPPTNYGYTF.

This clone came up a few times. The genes are TRBV2 and TRBJ1-5; D is uncertain. The CDR3 sequence is 13 residues long. With 4 bases removed from V and 1 base from J, the gap between germline ends came to 5 bases. CDR1 is SNHLY, CDR2 FYNNEI, per germline. This CDR3 is CASSVISNQPQHF. The CDR3 bases are TGTGCCAGCAGTGTAATCAGCAATCAGCCCCAGCATTTT.

This CDR3 is CASSLAGLAGGNEQFF. The CDR3 bases are TGTGCCAGCAGCTTAGCCGGACTAGCGGGAGGAAATGAGCAGTTCTTC. The chain uses TRBV11-2 and TRBJ2-1, with 14 bases identical to TRBD2. Looked up from germline, CDR1 is SGHAT and CDR2 is FQNNGV. There are 16 residues in the CDR3. J gave up 7 bases and V 1 base, and 3 bases lay outside the gene matches.

This sequence joins TRBV20-1 and TRBJ1-5; 10 bases map to TRBD1. The trim removed 3 bases at V and 7 bases at J, leaving 6 bases unmatched. The CDR3 length is 14 residues. Germline V gene data show CDR1 as DFQATT and CDR2 as SNEGSKA (reference sequence). The CDR3 here is CSASGRDRGQPQHF. In DNA form, the CDR3 reads TGCAGTGCTAGTGGTCGGGACAGGGGCCAGCCCCAGCATTTT.

This chain uses TRBV20-1 with TRBJ1-5; D unresolved. The CDR3 consists of 13 residues. Germline assignment: CDR1 DFQATT and CDR2 SNEGSKA (reference sequence). V lost 3 bases to trimming and J lost 2 bases, with 8 bases between them. The CDR3 reads CSASDGGNQPQHF. Here the CDR3 DNA reads TGCAGTGCTAGTGACGGTGGCAATCAGCCCCAGCATTTT.

Notes on this clone: This same CDR3 is encoded by further DNA sequences in the sample. The chain links TRBV15 to TRBJ2-3; TRBD1 might be the D (5 bases). V lost 0 bases and J lost 5, with 6 bases in between. CDR1 LNHNV and CDR2 YYDKDF come from the germline V gene (reference sequence). This CDR3 has 13 residues. The CDR3 DNA follows: TGTGCCACCAGCAGAGATAGGGGAGATACGCAGTATTTT. The encoded protein is CATSRDRGDTQYF.

The chain joins TRBV19 to TRBJ1-2, with D possibly matching TRBD1 (6 bases). The germline V gene encodes CDR1 LNHDA and CDR2 SQIVND (reference sequence). Trimming pared 4 bases from V and 1 base from J, leaving 13 bases between. The CDR3 consists of 15 residues. As DNA, the CDR3 is TGTGCCAGTAGTACCTTGGGGGGGCGTAACTATGGCTACACCTTC. As protein: CASSTLGGRNYGYTF. The entire variable domain, with the rest obtained from reference TRBV19 and TRBJ1-2, is as follows: DGGITQSPKYLFRKEGQNVTLSCEQNLNHDAMYWYRQDPGQGLRLIYYSQIVNDFQKGDIAEGYSVSREKKESFPLTVTSAQKNPTAFYLCASSTLGGRNYGYTFGSGTRLTVV.

The genes are TRBV2 and TRBJ2-7, with a tentative D call TRBD1 (5 bases). The CDR3 runs 14 residues. V was cut by 8 bases and J by 0 bases, with 14 bases left in between. CDR1 and CDR2 from the germline V gene are SNHLY and FYNNEI. The CDR3: CASGRQHPSYEQYV. The DNA of the CDR3 is TGTGCCAGCGGCCGACAGCACCCCTCCTACGAGCAGTACGTC.

The chain links TRBV9 to TRBJ2-1; TRBD1 might be the D (6 bases). Trimming took off 2 bases at V and 6 bases at J, with 15 bases between the two ends. From germline, CDR1 is SGDLS and CDR2 YYNGEE. The CDR3 has 15 amino acids. The CDR3, as DNA: TGTGCCAGCAGCGTCGGGACACCGGCTTCCAATGAGCAGTTCTTC. Translating gives CASSVGTPASNEQFF.

The chain has TRBV27 and TRBJ2-3; TRBD2 might be the D (6 bases). Germline assignment: CDR1 MNHEY and CDR2 SMNVEV (reference sequence). Trimming pared 10 bases from V and 3 bases from J, leaving 14 bases between. The CDR3 extends over 13 amino acids. The CDR3 DNA follows: TGTGCCACCCTAATGCGGGGTACAGATACGCAGTATTTT. Translated: CATLMRGTDTQYF.

The CDR3 here is CASRRTGDTDTQYF. CDR3 DNA: TGTGCCAGCCGAAGGACAGGGGATACAGATACGCAGTATTTT. The J gene is TRBJ2-3, the V gene TRBV6-5; 9 bases are a match to TRBD1. The V gene end was trimmed by 8 bases and the J gene end by 3 bases; junction bases not matched to a gene: 6. Germline assignment: CDR1 MNHEY and CDR2 SVGAGI. There are 14 residues in the CDR3.